The present T cell receptor beta chain was sequenced within a study of shared clonotypes between healthy human individuals. The method was immunoSEQ multiplex PCR; TCRdb's version includes in-frame clones alone and lacks a portion of them. The repertoire holds 2.3 million or so clones, 80% to 95% seen once, with 0.35% to 0.45% in the top ten. Trimming at V came to 4 bases and at J to 3 bases, leaving 9 bases not matched to a gene. CDR3 length: 16 residues. CDR1 is MDHEN, CDR2 SYDVKM, per germline. The chain employs TRBV28 and TRBJ2-7, with 10 bases aligning to TRBD2. The specimen was naive CD4+ T cells from PBMCs. The subset denotes: CD45RA+ positively selected. The receptor was isolated from a man younger than 35 in good health. Some clones in this sample may be carry-over from other donors' samples. The CDR3 nucleotides read TGTGCCAGCAGTTCCCGACTAGCGGGTCGCTTCTACGAGCAGTACTTC. It codes for CASSSRLAGRFYEQYF.